Listed here is a single TCR beta chain. Germline CDR1 SGHAT, CDR2 FQNNGV. The CDR3 sequence is 15 residues long. V was clipped by 4 bases and J by 1 base; unmatched bases: 7. Replicate sorted-subset PCRs were loaded with around 200 ng DNA, 30,000 to 35,000 T cell genomes. Assay used: immunoSEQ multiplex PCR; TCRdb lists only in-frame clones, some missing. The sample carries about 980,000 clones, around 80% recorded once. Donors were Caucasian adults residing in Nashville, Tennessee, USA. This sample is drawn from a study of shared clonotypes between healthy human individuals. Study-level information: The plates for each donor numbered three CD4 naive, three CD4 memory, two CD8 naive and one CD8 memory.

This clonotype was sampled from a young man in good health. Sequenced input: memory CD4+ T cells sorted from blood. Regarding subset: CD45RA-negative fraction. V usage is TRBV11-2 and J usage is TRBJ2-7; 7 bases match TRBD1. The CDR3 loop reads CASSSLTGKSYEQYF. The CDR3 DNA is TGTGCCAGCAGCTCATTGACAGGGAAATCCTACGAGCAGTACTTC.